This TCR beta chain is drawn from a study of beta chain features in type 1 diabetes. Points on this clone: Its antigen is not identified. The same CDR3 arises from other DNA sequences in this sample as well.

Purity (above 95%) was reached by all sorted populations. This CDR3 has 12 amino acids. V dropped 0 bases and J dropped 5 bases, with 3 bases sitting between them. Germline V gene sequence: CDR1 SGHDT, CDR2 YYEEEE. Study outcomes and limitations: TCRB CDR3s from Type 1 diabetes patients were moderately but significantly shorter in all four CD4+ subsets.

Every bit of the isolated RNA underwent reverse transcription, so sequencing read expressed TCRB transcripts. TCRdb's table, derived via immunoSEQ multiplex PCR, lists solely in-frame clones and lacks some. The repertoire has 330,000 or so clones, about 12% of them found once; the top ten carry 0.0095% to 0.012%. This TCR was sampled from a woman aged 18 to 35 with type 1 diabetes. The sample was naive CD4+ T cells from blood. J is TRBJ2-1 and V is TRBV5-6, with D unresolved. The CDR3 loop reads CASSLVDNEQFF. The CDR3 region has the DNA TGTGCCAGCAGCTTGGTCGACAATGAGCAGTTCTTC.